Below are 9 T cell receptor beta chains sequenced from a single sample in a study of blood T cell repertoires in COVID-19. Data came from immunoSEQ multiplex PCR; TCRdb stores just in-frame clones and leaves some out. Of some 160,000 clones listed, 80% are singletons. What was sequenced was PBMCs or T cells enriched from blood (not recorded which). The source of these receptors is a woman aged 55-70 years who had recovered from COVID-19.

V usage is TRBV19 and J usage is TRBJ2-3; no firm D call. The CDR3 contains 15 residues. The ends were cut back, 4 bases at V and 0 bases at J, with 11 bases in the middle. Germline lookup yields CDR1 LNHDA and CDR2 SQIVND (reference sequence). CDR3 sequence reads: CASSKESVSTDTQYF. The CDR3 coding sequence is TGTGCCAGTAGTAAGGAGTCGGTTAGCACAGATACGCAGTATTTT.

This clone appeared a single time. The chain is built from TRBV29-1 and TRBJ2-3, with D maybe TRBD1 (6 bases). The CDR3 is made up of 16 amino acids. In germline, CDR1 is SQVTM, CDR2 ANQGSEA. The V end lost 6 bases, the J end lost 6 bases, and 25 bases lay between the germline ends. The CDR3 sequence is CSVRGGTGPVGDTQYF. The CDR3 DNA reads TGCAGCGTGAGAGGGGGAACGGGCCCCGTGGGCGATACGCAGTATTTT.

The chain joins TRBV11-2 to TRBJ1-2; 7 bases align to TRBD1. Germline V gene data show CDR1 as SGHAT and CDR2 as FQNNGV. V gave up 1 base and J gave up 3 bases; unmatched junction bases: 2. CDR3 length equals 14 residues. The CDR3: CASSLGGTDYGYTF. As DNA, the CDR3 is TGTGCCAGCAGCTTAGGAGGGACAGACTATGGCTACACCTTC.

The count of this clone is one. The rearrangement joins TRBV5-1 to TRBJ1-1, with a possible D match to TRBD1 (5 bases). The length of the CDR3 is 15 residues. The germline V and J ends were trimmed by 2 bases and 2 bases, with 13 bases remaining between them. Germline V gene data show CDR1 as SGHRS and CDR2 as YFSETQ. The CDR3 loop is CASSFSTDVNTEAFF. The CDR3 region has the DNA TGCGCCAGCAGCTTCTCGACAGATGTAAACACTGAAGCTTTCTTT.

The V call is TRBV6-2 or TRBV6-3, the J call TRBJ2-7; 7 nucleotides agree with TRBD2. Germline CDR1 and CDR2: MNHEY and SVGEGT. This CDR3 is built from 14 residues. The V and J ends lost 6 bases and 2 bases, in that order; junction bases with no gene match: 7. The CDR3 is CASSRGDLPYEQYF. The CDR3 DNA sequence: TGTGCCAGCAGCCGGGGGGACCTCCCCTACGAGCAGTACTTC.

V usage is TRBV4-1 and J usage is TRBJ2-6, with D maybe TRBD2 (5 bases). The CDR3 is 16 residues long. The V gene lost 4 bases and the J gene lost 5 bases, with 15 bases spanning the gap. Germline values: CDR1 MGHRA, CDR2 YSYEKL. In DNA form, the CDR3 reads TGCGCCAGCAGCCGCTCTGTCGAGGGCCGGGCCAACGTCCTGACTTTC. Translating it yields CASSRSVEGRANVLTF.

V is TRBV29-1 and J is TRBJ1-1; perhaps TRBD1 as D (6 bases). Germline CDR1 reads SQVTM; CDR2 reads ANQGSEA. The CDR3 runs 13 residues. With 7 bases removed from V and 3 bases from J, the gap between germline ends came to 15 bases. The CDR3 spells CSARWGPDTEAFF. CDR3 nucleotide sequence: TGCAGCGCCCGTTGGGGGCCTGACACTGAAGCTTTCTTT.

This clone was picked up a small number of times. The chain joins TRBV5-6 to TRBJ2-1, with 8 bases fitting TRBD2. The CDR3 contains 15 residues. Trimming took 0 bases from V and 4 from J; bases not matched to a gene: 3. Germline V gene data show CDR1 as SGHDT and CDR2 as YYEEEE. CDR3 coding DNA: TGTGCCAGCAGCTTGGAGCGGGGGCCTTACAATGAGCAGTTCTTC. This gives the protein CASSLERGPYNEQFF.

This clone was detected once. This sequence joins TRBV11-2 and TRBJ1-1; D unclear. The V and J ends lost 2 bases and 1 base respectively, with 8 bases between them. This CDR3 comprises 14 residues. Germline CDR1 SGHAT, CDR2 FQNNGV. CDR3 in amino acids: CASSLLRGNTEAFF. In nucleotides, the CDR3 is TGTGCCAGCAGCTTACTCCGCGGGAACACTGAAGCTTTCTTT.